This TCR beta chain was profiled in a study of breast tumors, draining lymph nodes, adjacent tissues. Axillary draining lymph nodes of breast cancer patients supplied the node samples. The CDR3 spans 15 residues. Germline V gene lookup returns CDR1 LNHDA and CDR2 SQIVND (reference sequence). V dropped 4 bases and J dropped 6; count of bases not matched to a gene: 11. This clonotype was found many times. Its antigen remains unidentified. MiXCR, run by TCRdb on the multiplex PCR reads, gives a single entry per CDR3 protein. Altogether about 230,000 distinct CDR3 sequences are present, about 30% being singletons, with the ten largest covering roughly 1.5%. Study-wide results and limits: Luminal-like breast cancer showed significantly greater tumor-nontumor repertoire similarity than basal-like breast cancer did. Compared with lymph nodes, tumors were less diverse; compared with nontumor tissue, more. That most tumor T cells come from lymph nodes remained unproven.

The TCR originated in a female donor with breast cancer. Some clones in this sample may be carry-over from other donors' samples. The sample comprised axillary lymph node tissue. The chain is built from TRBV19 and TRBJ2-7; 8 nucleotides line up with TRBD2. The CDR3 loop reads CASSTLDSRGGEQYF. CDR3 coding DNA: TGTGCCAGTAGTACCCTTGACAGCCGGGGGGGCGAGCAGTACTTC.